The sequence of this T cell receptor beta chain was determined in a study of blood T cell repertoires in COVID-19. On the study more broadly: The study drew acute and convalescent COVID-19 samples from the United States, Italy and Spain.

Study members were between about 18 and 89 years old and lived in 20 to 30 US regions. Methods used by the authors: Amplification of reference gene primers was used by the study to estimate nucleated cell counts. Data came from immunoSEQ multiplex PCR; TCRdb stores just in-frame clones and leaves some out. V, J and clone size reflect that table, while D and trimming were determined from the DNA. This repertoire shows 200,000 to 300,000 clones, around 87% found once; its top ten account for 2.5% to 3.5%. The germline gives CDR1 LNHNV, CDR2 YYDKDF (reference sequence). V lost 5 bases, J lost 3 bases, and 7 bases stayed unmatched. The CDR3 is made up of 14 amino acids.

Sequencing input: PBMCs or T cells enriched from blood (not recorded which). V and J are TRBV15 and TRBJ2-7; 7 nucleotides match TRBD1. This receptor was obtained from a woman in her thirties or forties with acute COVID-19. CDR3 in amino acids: CATSLYRGDYEQYF. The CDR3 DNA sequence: TGTGCCACCAGCCTATACAGGGGTGACTACGAGCAGTACTTC. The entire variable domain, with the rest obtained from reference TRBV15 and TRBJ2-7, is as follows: DAMVIQNPRYQVTQFGKPVTLSCSQTLNHNVMYWYQQKSSQAPKLLFHYYDKDFNNEADTPDNFQSRRPNTSFCFLDIRSPGLGDTAMYLCATSLYRGDYEQYFGPGTRLTVT.